Listed below are T cell receptor beta chains from one sample, sequenced in a study of CD8 T cells in ankylosing spondylitis. MiXCR was run by TCRdb on the 5' RACE reads, yielding one entry per CDR3 protein. The repertoire holds about 88,000 distinct CDR3 sequences, with roughly 30% as singletons. The sequenced sample consisted of blood, either unsorted or a sorted T cell fraction (not recorded which). These receptors were collected from a male donor with ankylosing spondylitis or in good health (not recorded which). The CDR3 runs from the conserved cysteine through the conserved F or W. A D gene is named only where the DNA matches it firmly. Size is omitted from some rows. Given values are once, few, many or a class for expanded clones.

V gene	D gene	J gene	clone size	CDR3 protein	CDR3 DNA
TRBV7-2	NA	TRBJ1-1	NA	CASSLEGSTEAFF	TGTGCCAGCAGCTTAGAGGGATCCACTGAAGCTTTCTTT
TRBV12-3/TRBV12-4	NA	TRBJ2-7	NA	CASKLGPSAGQYF	TGTGCCAGCAAATTAGGGCCTTCAGCAGGGCAGTACTTC
TRBV5-1	NA	TRBJ2-6	few	CASSLLGQNSGANVLTF	TGCGCCAGCAGCTTGTTGGGACAAAACTCTGGGGCCAACGTCCTGACTTTC
TRBV7-9	NA	TRBJ2-4	few	CASSFGVVKNIQYF	TGTGCCAGCAGCTTCGGGGTCGTCAAAAACATTCAGTACTTC
TRBV10-2	NA	TRBJ2-6	few	CASSPYSGANVLTF	TGCGCCAGCAGTCCTTACTCTGGGGCCAACGTCCTGACTTTC
TRBV6-5	NA	TRBJ2-3	NA	CASARVPGTQYF	TGTGCCAGCGCCAGGGTTCCGGGTACGCAGTATTTT
TRBV7-9	NA	TRBJ2-5	few	CASSLALTGETQYF	TGTGCCAGCAGCTTAGCCCTTACCGGGGAGACCCAGTACTTC
TRBV7-8	TRBD2	TRBJ2-1	NA	CASSWGGGASYNEQFF	TGTGCCAGCAGCTGGGGCGGGGGGGCCTCCTACAATGAGCAGTTCTTC
TRBV6-1	NA	TRBJ1-2	few	CASSEIRQARRSYGYTF	TGTGCCAGCAGTGAAATTCGGCAGGCCAGGAGAAGCTATGGCTACACCTTC
TRBV20-1	NA	TRBJ2-5	NA	CSARVDLAMIGETQYF	TGCAGTGCTAGAGTAGACTTAGCTATGATAGGAGAGACCCAGTACTTC
TRBV28	TRBD1	TRBJ2-3	NA	CASSFSQGATGDTQYF	TGTGCCAGCAGTTTTTCCCAGGGGGCTACAGGGGATACGCAGTATTTT
TRBV21-1	NA	TRBJ1-2	many	CATEIATGYCGYTF	TGTGCCACGGAGATAGCAACAGGGTATTGCGGCTACACCTTC
TRBV20-1	TRBD2	TRBJ2-5	NA	CSAKSGGQETQYF	TGCAGTGCGAAAAGCGGGGGACAAGAGACCCAGTACTTC
TRBV5-1	NA	TRBJ2-1	many	CASSLDIAAYNEQFF	TGCGCCAGCAGCTTAGACATAGCCGCCTACAATGAGCAGTTCTTC
TRBV20-1	NA	TRBJ1-2	few	CSAPLDSAGGYTF	TGCAGTGCTCCTCTGGACAGTGCTGGGGGCTACACCTTC
TRBV5-1	TRBD1	TRBJ2-7	NA	CASTLGTGLNEQYF	TGCGCCAGCACCTTGGGGACAGGGTTAAACGAGCAGTACTTC
TRBV7-2	NA	TRBJ1-4	few	CASSPEWGLNEKLFF	TGTGCCAGCAGCCCGGAGTGGGGGCTTAATGAAAAACTGTTTTTT
TRBV20-1	TRBD2	TRBJ2-1	NA	CCAGPQAGDYYNEQFF	TGCTGTGCTGGTCCCCAAGCGGGGGATTACTACAATGAGCAGTTCTTC
TRBV5-1	TRBD1	TRBJ2-7	NA	CASSSTGGTYEQYF	TGCGCCAGCAGCAGTACAGGGGGCACCTACGAGCAGTACTTC
TRBV20-1	TRBD2	TRBJ2-1	NA	CSAHSGVTYNEQFF	TGCAGTGCCCATAGCGGGGTCACCTACAATGAGCAGTTCTTC
TRBV2	TRBD1	TRBJ2-3	NA	CADDRGDTDTQYF	TGTGCCGACGACAGGGGCGACACAGATACGCAGTATTTT
TRBV4-2	NA	TRBJ2-1	NA	CASSQEGKESAYNEQFF	TGTGCCAGCAGCCAAGAGGGAAAAGAGAGCGCCTACAATGAGCAGTTCTTC
TRBV10-3	TRBD2	TRBJ2-3	NA	CAISEETSGRYF	TGTGCCATCAGTGAGGAGACTAGCGGAAGGTATTTT
TRBV11-2	NA	TRBJ1-5	NA	CASSSNGPGDSNQPQHF	TGTGCCAGCAGCTCAAACGGGCCCGGGGATAGCAATCAGCCCCAGCATTTT
TRBV20-1	NA	TRBJ2-3	few	CSARMSRGTDTQYF	TGCAGTGCTAGGATGAGTCGGGGCACAGATACGCAGTATTTT
TRBV20-1	NA	TRBJ2-3	NA	CSARALTDTQYF	TGCAGTGCTAGAGCCTTGACAGATACGCAGTATTTT
TRBV5-1	NA	TRBJ1-1	NA	CASSHTPKYFRQGTAEAFF	TGCGCCAGCAGCCATACCCCCAAGTATTTCCGTCAGGGTACGGCTGAAGCTTTCTTT
TRBV5-1	NA	TRBJ1-2	NA	CASSFSVRGGDGYTF	TGCGCCAGCAGCTTCAGTGTCCGGGGCGGCGATGGCTACACCTTC
TRBV7-9	TRBD1	TRBJ1-2	NA	CASSPDRGSAGYTF	TGTGCCAGCAGCCCGGACAGGGGATCGGCTGGCTACACCTTC
TRBV5-1	TRBD1	TRBJ1-3	NA	CASSLDGQDLGNTIYF	TGCGCCAGCAGCTTGGACGGACAGGACTTGGGAAACACCATATATTTT
TRBV12-3/TRBV12-4	NA	TRBJ2-1	few	CASSPGGSEQFF	TGTGCCAGCAGCCCAGGGGGGAGTGAGCAGTTCTTC
TRBV20-1	NA	TRBJ1-5	few	CSARPGNNQPQHF	TGCAGTGCTAGACCAGGGAACAATCAGCCCCAGCATTTT
TRBV5-1	NA	TRBJ2-7	few	CASRTELGPIYEQYF	TGCGCCAGCAGGACCGAGTTGGGGCCCATCTACGAGCAGTACTTC
TRBV20-1	TRBD2	TRBJ2-3	few	CSASSGRASSPDTQYF	TGCAGTGCTAGCAGCGGGAGGGCCAGTTCCCCAGATACGCAGTATTTT
TRBV5-1	NA	TRBJ2-5	NA	CASSLAVGGPETQYF	TGCGCCAGCAGCTTGGCGGTGGGGGGCCCAGAGACCCAGTACTTC
TRBV5-1	NA	TRBJ2-1	few	CASSLAGLGSYNEQFF	TGCGCCAGCAGCTTGGCAGGGCTGGGTAGTTACAATGAGCAGTTCTTC
TRBV5-6	NA	TRBJ2-2	NA	CASSLEVPGELFF	TGTGCCAGCAGCTTGGAGGTTCCCGGGGAGCTGTTTTTT
TRBV6-1	TRBD1	TRBJ1-5	NA	CASSADRTGQPQHF	TGTGCCAGCAGCGCGGACAGGACGGGACAGCCCCAGCATTTT
TRBV7-7	TRBD2	TRBJ2-3	few	CASSFGAGGESDTQYF	TGTGCCAGCAGCTTCGGAGCGGGGGGTGAATCAGATACGCAGTATTTT
TRBV21-1	NA	TRBJ2-5	NA	CASSKARDSLYQGETQYF	TGTGCCAGCAGCAAAGCCCGGGACTCACTTTACCAAGGGGAGACCCAGTACTTC
TRBV5-1	NA	TRBJ1-5	few	CASSLAGRHQPQHF	TGCGCCAGCAGCTTGGCCGGGAGGCATCAGCCCCAGCATTTT
TRBV29-1	NA	TRBJ2-2	few	CSVPSGRSGTGELFF	TGCAGCGTCCCCAGCGGCCGTTCGGGCACCGGGGAGCTGTTTTTT
TRBV5-6	NA	TRBJ2-5	NA	CASSLPDGQETQYF	TGTGCCAGCAGCTTGCCGGACGGCCAAGAGACCCAGTACTTC
TRBV24-1	NA	TRBJ2-1	few	CATSGGNEQFF	TGTGCCACCAGTGGGGGTAATGAGCAGTTCTTC